Each of the 2 T cell receptor beta chains below was sequenced from the same sample in a study of spatial heterogeneity in lung cancer. Whole-study findings and limits: Mutation counts in tumors were tracked by counts of expanded intratumoral alpha and beta TCRs.

These TCRs are of unknown antigen specificity. As to time point: sample taken at primary tumor resection. TCRdb analysed the 5' RACE reads with MiXCR anew, one entry per CDR3 protein. The sample records 7,000 to 8,500 distinct CDR3 sequences, 7.5% to 10% being singletons. Sequencing used lung tumor tissue, obtained at surgery. Receptor source: a male donor with early-stage non-small cell lung cancer.

This clonotype is judged medium-sized (0.01 to 0.1%). The V and J genes are TRBV7-3 and TRBJ1-1; the D gene is possibly TRBD1 (5 bases). Trimming stripped 6 bases from V and 0 bases from J, with 8 bases between. Germline V gene lookup returns CDR1 SGHTA and CDR2 FQGTGA. This CDR3 spans 13 amino acids. The CDR3, as DNA: TGTGCCAGCAGGAGGGGCCTGAACACTGAAGCTTTCTTT. It yields the protein CASRRGLNTEAFF. The variable domain in full, completed from reference TRBV7-3 and TRBJ1-1, reads GAGVSQTPSNKVTEKGKYVELRCDPISGHTALYWYRQSLGQGPEFLIYFQGTGAADDSGLPNDRFFAVRPEGSVSTLKIQRTERGDSAVYLCASRRGLNTEAFFGQGTRLTVV.

This clonotype was observed at least ten times. The V call is TRBV6-5, the J call TRBJ1-6; D perhaps matches TRBD1 (5 bases). The V gene lost 6 bases and the J gene lost 7 bases, with 13 bases spanning the gap. CDR1 and CDR2 from the germline V gene are MNHEY and SVGAGI. This CDR3 region has 14 residues. This chain's CDR3 is CASRAGTENSPLHF. In DNA form, the CDR3 reads TGTGCCAGCAGGGCCGGGACCGAGAATTCACCCCTCCACTTT.